One and the same sample provided the 12 T cell receptor beta chains below, sequenced in a study of blood T cell repertoires in COVID-19. Profiled with immunoSEQ multiplex PCR; TCRdb holds only in-frame clones, not every one. The sample holds 120,000 to 150,000 clones, roughly 90% seen once. The sample comprised peripheral blood. These receptor sequences come from a human donor with COVID-19, enrolled during active disease. The donor label of this sample is uncertain.

This clone was seen a handful of times. This chain uses TRBV18 with TRBJ1-3, with 7 bases matching TRBD1. Per the germline V gene, CDR1 is KGHSH and CDR2 is LQKENI. This CDR3 comprises 14 residues. J gave up 2 bases and V 3 bases, and 1 base lay outside the gene matches. The CDR3 here is CASSPGTAGNTIYF. The CDR3 bases are TGTGCCAGCTCACCCGGGACAGCTGGAAACACCATATATTTT.

J is TRBJ1-1 and V is TRBV19; D is perhaps TRBD1 (5 bases). The CDR3 is made up of 12 amino acids. V was clipped by 4 bases and J by 12 bases, with 15 bases between them. Germline assignment: CDR1 LNHDA and CDR2 SQIVND (reference sequence). CDR3 DNA: TGTGCCAGTAGTAGCTCCGGGGGGATACCTTTCTTT. It is translated as CASSSSGGIPFF.

The chain recombines TRBV9 with TRBJ2-1; tentative D call: TRBD2 (5 bases). The CDR3 spans 16 residues. V was cut by 4 bases and J by 1 base, with 15 bases left in between. CDR1 and CDR2 (germline): SGDLS, YYNGEE. The CDR3 protein is CASSSPGLESYNEQFF. The CDR3 DNA reads TGTGCCAGCAGCTCCCCTGGACTTGAATCCTACAATGAGCAGTTCTTC.

The CDR3 protein is CATSRLYQRAGGRYGYTF. CDR3 nucleotides: TGTGCCACCAGCAGACTCTACCAGCGGGCAGGGGGCCGTTATGGCTACACCTTC. The chain joins TRBV15 to TRBJ1-2; 8 nucleotides line up with TRBD1. Germline lookup yields CDR1 LNHNV and CDR2 YYDKDF (reference sequence). The CDR3 sequence is 18 residues long. V lost 2 bases and J lost 5; bases outside the gene matches: 16.

The V call is TRBV5-1, the J call TRBJ2-7, with 12 bases aligning to TRBD1. With 4 bases clipped from V and 6 bases from J, the junction kept 5 bases outside the gene matches. Per germline, CDR1 SGHRS and CDR2 YFSETQ. The CDR3 length is 14 residues. CDR3 DNA: TGCGCCAGCAGCGCGGGACAGGGGGCGATCGAGCAGTACTTC. Translated: CASSAGQGAIEQYF. Full variable domain (missing parts from reference TRBV5-1 and TRBJ2-7): KAGVTQTPRYLIKTRGQQVTLSCSPISGHRSVSWYQQTPGQGLQFLFEYFSETQRNKGNFPGRFSGRQFSNSRSEMNVSTLELGDSALYLCASSAGQGAIEQYFGPGTRLTVT.

The chain employs TRBV7-2 and TRBJ1-2, with D possibly being TRBD1 (6 bases). Germline CDR1 SGHTA, CDR2 FQGNSA. The CDR3 consists of 11 residues. In nucleotides, the CDR3 is TGTGCGGGGGGGACATCTTATGGCTACACCTTC. As protein: CAGGTSYGYTF.

The chain uses TRBV4-1 and TRBJ2-7; 12 nucleotides agree with TRBD2. The CDR3 is 15 residues long. V shed 4 bases and J 0 bases; nucleotides not matched to a gene: 1. CDR1 is MGHRA, CDR2 YSYEKL, per germline. The CDR3 sequence: CASSRLAGDSYEQYF. The CDR3 nucleotides are TGCGCCAGCAGCCGACTAGCGGGGGACTCCTACGAGCAGTACTTC.

The CDR3 nucleotides read TGCGCCAGCAGCTTGTTTTCTAGCGGGGGGTACGGCAATGAGCAGTTCTTC. Translating gives CASSLFSSGGYGNEQFF. The V call is TRBV5-1, the J call TRBJ2-1, with 11 bases matching TRBD2. This CDR3 has 17 residues. The V and J ends lost 1 base and 6 bases, in that order; junction bases with no gene match: 9. Looked up from germline, CDR1 is SGHRS and CDR2 is YFSETQ. Full variable domain (remainder filled in from reference TRBV5-1 and TRBJ2-1): KAGVTQTPRYLIKTRGQQVTLSCSPISGHRSVSWYQQTPGQGLQFLFEYFSETQRNKGNFPGRFSGRQFSNSRSEMNVSTLELGDSALYLCASSLFSSGGYGNEQFFGPGTRLTVL.

This chain links TRBV7-9 with TRBJ1-2; D gene unclear. The CDR3 spans 13 residues. V dropped 5 bases and J dropped 2 bases, with 9 bases sitting between them. Germline V gives CDR1 SEHNR, CDR2 FQNEAQ (reference sequence). The CDR3: CASSTAGNYGYTF. CDR3 DNA: TGTGCCAGCAGCACGGCGGGCAACTATGGCTACACCTTC.

The J gene is TRBJ2-7, the V gene TRBV5-5; D might be TRBD2 (6 bases). Germline CDR1 is SGHKS and CDR2 is YYEKEE (reference sequence). Trimming removed 0 bases from V and 2 bases from J, with 12 bases in between. The CDR3 sequence is 15 residues long. The CDR3 protein is CASSLVPGATYEQYF. The CDR3 DNA reads as TGTGCCAGCAGCTTGGTCCCGGGAGCGACCTACGAGCAGTACTTC.

This CDR3 reads CASSLERGTGELFF. CDR3 in DNA: TGTGCCAGCAGTTTGGAGCGGGGGACCGGGGAGCTGTTTTTT. The chain couples TRBV28 to TRBJ2-2; 8 bases are a match to TRBD2. Trimming at V came to 3 bases and at J to 5 bases, leaving 2 bases not matched to a gene. CDR3 length equals 14 residues. From germline, CDR1 is MDHEN and CDR2 SYDVKM.

This sequence joins TRBV3-1 (or the pseudogene TRBV3-2) and TRBJ2-4; 8 bases map to TRBD2. V trimming: 4 bases; J trimming: 7 bases; junction bases outside the gene matches: 9. The CDR3 is made up of 15 amino acids. Germline V gives CDR1 LGHDT, CDR2 YNNKEL (reference sequence). The CDR3 DNA reads TGTGCCAGCAGCCGCATGCCGGGACTAGGGAACATTCAGTACTTC. Residues: CASSRMPGLGNIQYF.